These 27 T cell receptor beta chains originate from one sample sequenced in a study of neurological immune-mediated disorders. TCRdb reanalysed the 5' RACE reads using MiXCR and keeps one entry per CDR3 protein. The sample consists of some 76,000 distinct CDR3 sequences, around 3% of them appearing once. What was sequenced was PBMCs. The receptor set was obtained from a woman aged 45 to 65 with multiple sclerosis.

This clonotype was found many times. The chain has TRBV3-1 and TRBJ1-6; no reliable D call. From germline, CDR1 is LGHDT and CDR2 YNNKEL (reference sequence). Trimming cost V 0 bases and J 7 bases, with 10 bases left between them. The CDR3 has 15 amino acids. As DNA, the CDR3 is TGTGCCAGCAGCCAAGAGGGTGGTGCAAATTCACCCCTCCACTTT. Translating gives CASSQEGGANSPLHF.

This clonotype occurred many times. CDR3 sequence (DNA): TGTGCCAGCAGCTTAGGGGGACTAGCGGGAGGCGAGCAGTACTTC. Protein sequence: CASSLGGLAGGEQYF. This chain connects TRBV7-2 to TRBJ2-7; TRBD2 matches 15 bases. The germline gives CDR1 SGHTA, CDR2 FQGNSA. The trim removed 1 base at V and 6 bases at J, leaving 1 base unmatched. This CDR3 region has 15 residues. The full variable domain, rest sourced from reference TRBV7-2 and TRBJ2-7, is GAGVSQSPSNKVTEKGKDVELRCDPISGHTALYWYRQSLGQGLEFLIYFQGNSAPDKSGLPSDRFSAERTGGSVSTLTIQRTQQEDSAVYLCASSLGGLAGGEQYFGPGTRLTVT.

This clonotype has a count of ten or more. The chain links TRBV12-3 or TRBV12-4 to TRBJ1-5; D possibly corresponds to TRBD1 (6 bases). The length of the CDR3 is 15 residues. Trimming cost V 2 bases and J 2 bases, with 10 bases left between them. The CDR3 DNA reads TGTGCCAGCAGTTTAACGGCAGGGGGCAATCAGCCCCAGCATTTT. Amino acids: CASSLTAGGNQPQHF.

This clonotype was seen at least ten times. This chain joins TRBV19 and TRBJ1-1, with a tentative D call TRBD1 (6 bases). The germline V gene encodes CDR1 LNHDA and CDR2 SQIVND (reference sequence). The CDR3 is 13 residues long. V was shortened by 8 bases and J by 1 base, with 11 bases between the two germline ends. CDR3 sequence reads: CASRWTENTEAFF. For the CDR3, the DNA is TGTGCCAGTCGTTGGACAGAGAACACTGAAGCTTTCTTT. The entire variable domain, with the rest obtained from reference TRBV19 and TRBJ1-1, is as follows: DGGITQSPKYLFRKEGQNVTLSCEQNLNHDAMYWYRQDPGQGLRLIYYSQIVNDFQKGDIAEGYSVSREKKESFPLTVTSAQKNPTAFYLCASRWTENTEAFFGQGTRLTVV.

This clonotype was picked up many times. This chain links TRBV7-9 with TRBJ1-4, with D uncertain. The V gene's germline CDR1 is SEHNR and CDR2 FQNEAQ (reference sequence). V lost 5 bases and J lost 13, with 11 bases in between. The CDR3 is 11 amino acids. DNA for the CDR3: TGTGCCAGCAGCCAAACTGCTCCACTGTTTTTT. Protein: CASSQTAPLFF.

This clonotype was observed at least ten times. The J gene is TRBJ1-4, the V gene TRBV7-9; D is unresolved. CDR1 is SEHNR and CDR2 is FQNEAQ in the germline V gene (reference sequence). Deletions cut 5 bases from V and 3 bases from J, with 10 bases between. CDR3 length: 14 residues. CDR3 coding DNA: TGTGCCAGCAGCCCAGACTCCGCTAATGAAAAACTGTTTTTT. Protein: CASSPDSANEKLFF.

This clonotype was detected many times. The J gene is TRBJ2-2, the V gene TRBV4-3; a weak D match, TRBD2 (7 bases). CDR1 and CDR2 (germline): LGHNA, YSLEER. The CDR3 extends over 15 amino acids. Trimming removed 1 base at V and 4 bases at J, with 10 bases between. CDR3 sequence (DNA): TGCGCCAGCAGCCAAGGCGGGGGCCCCACCGGGGAGCTGTTTTTT. It specifies CASSQGGGPTGELFF.

There are many counts of this clonotype. The V and J genes are TRBV7-2 and TRBJ2-7; the D is unclear. The length of the CDR3 is 15 residues. V lost 5 bases to trimming and J lost 2 bases, with 16 bases between them. Germline CDR1 SGHTA, CDR2 FQGNSA. CDR3 amino acids: CASSLDASRPYEQYV. The CDR3 coding sequence is TGTGCCAGCAGCCTTGACGCCTCCCGGCCCTACGAGCAGTACGTC.

This clonotype was detected many times. The rearrangement joins TRBV4-2 to TRBJ2-2; tentatively, D is TRBD1 (6 bases). Germline V gene sequence: CDR1 LGHNA, CDR2 YNFKEQ. V gave up 4 bases and J gave up 3 bases, with 12 bases separating them. The CDR3 extends over 15 amino acids. CDR3 DNA sequence: TGTGCCAGCAGCCGAGCAGGGGAGCACACCGGGGAGCTGTTTTTT. Translating it yields CASSRAGEHTGELFF.

This clonotype showed up many times. The chain's CDR3 is CASSLAASRAADTQYF. As DNA, the CDR3 is TGTGCCAGCAGCTTAGCAGCCAGCCGGGCTGCAGATACGCAGTATTTT. The genes are TRBV7-2 and TRBJ2-3, with D uncertain. Germline values: CDR1 SGHTA, CDR2 FQGNSA. V lost 0 bases, J lost 4 bases, and 14 bases lay in between. There are 16 residues in the CDR3.

This clonotype was counted at least ten times. The chain recombines TRBV7-9 with TRBJ1-3; no definite D call. This CDR3 is 16 amino acids long. V lost 1 base and J lost 0, with 10 bases in between. Germline CDR1 reads SEHNR; CDR2 reads FQNEAQ (reference sequence). CDR3 region: CASSLDSSGSGNTIYF. The CDR3 nucleotides are TGTGCCAGCAGCTTAGACTCGTCGGGCTCTGGAAACACCATATATTTT.

This clonotype was observed many times. The chain is built from TRBV5-1 and TRBJ1-6, with D maybe TRBD1 (5 bases). The CDR3 is 13 residues long. Germline V CDR1 and CDR2: SGHRS, YFSETQ. The V end lost 3 bases, the J end lost 6 bases, and 7 bases lay between the germline ends. CDR3 sequence reads: CASSYDSNSPLHF. CDR3 nucleotide sequence: TGCGCCAGCAGCTACGACAGTAATTCACCCCTCCACTTT.

At least ten counts were recorded for this clonotype. This chain links TRBV7-8 with TRBJ1-3, with D unclear. This CDR3 has 14 residues. V dropped 3 bases and J dropped 0 bases, with 6 bases sitting between them. In germline, CDR1 is SGHVS, CDR2 FQNEAQ. CDR3 residues: CASSFFFSGNTIYF. The CDR3, as DNA: TGTGCCAGCAGCTTCTTCTTCTCTGGAAACACCATATATTTT.

This clonotype was recorded at least ten times. This chain links TRBV11-2 with TRBJ2-2, with unresolved D. This CDR3 region has 16 residues. Trimming took off 1 base at V and 2 bases at J, with 11 bases between the two ends. Germline CDR1 SGHAT, CDR2 FQNNGV. The CDR3 DNA is TGTGCCAGCAGCTTAGTCCGACGGCCAAACACCGGGGAGCTGTTTTTT. It encodes CASSLVRRPNTGELFF.

The sample holds many counts of this clonotype. The genes are TRBV7-2 and TRBJ2-3; tentative D call: TRBD1 (6 bases). This CDR3 has 15 amino acids. In germline, CDR1 is SGHTA, CDR2 FQGNSA. V lost 5 bases, J lost 0 bases, and 12 bases lay in between. The CDR3 region is CASSQDRISTDTQYF. In DNA, the CDR3 is TGTGCCAGCAGCCAAGACAGGATAAGCACAGATACGCAGTATTTT.

This clonotype showed up many times. V gene TRBV7-2 combines with J gene TRBJ2-7, with D perhaps given as TRBD1 or TRBD2 (6 bases each). With 0 bases removed from V and 4 bases from J, the gap between germline ends came to 22 bases. CDR3 length: 18 amino acids. The germline V gene has CDR1 SGHTA and CDR2 FQGNSA. CDR3 coding DNA: TGTGCCAGCAGCTTAGCTGCCGGGACCGCCGGAGGGGGGTACGAGCAGTACTTC. This sequence encodes CASSLAAGTAGGGYEQYF.

The table lists this clonotype with many counts. CDR3 in DNA: TGTGCCAGCAGCGACGGGACAGGGGGCGTTCAGCCCCAGCATTTT. It codes for CASSDGTGGVQPQHF. This chain joins TRBV6-2 or TRBV6-3 and TRBJ1-5; TRBD1 aligns across 12 bases. CDR3 length: 15 residues. The trim removed 6 bases at V and 6 bases at J, leaving 6 bases unmatched. Germline loops: CDR1 MNHEY, CDR2 SVGEGT.

This clonotype has ten or more counts. The J gene is TRBJ2-1, the V gene TRBV20-1; D possibly uses TRBD1 or TRBD2 (6 bases each). Looked up from germline, CDR1 is DFQATT and CDR2 is SNEGSKA (reference sequence). The V end lost 7 bases, the J end lost 7 bases, and 26 bases lay between the germline ends. The CDR3 covers 16 residues. The CDR3 nucleotides are TGCAGTGTCCCCCGGAGGGCGGTAACAGGGAGTAATGAGCAGTTCTTC. Amino acids: CSVPRRAVTGSNEQFF.

This clonotype was counted many times. This chain joins TRBV9 and TRBJ2-5; D gene unclear. CDR3 length: 15 amino acids. Trimming took off 2 bases at V and 0 bases at J, with 11 bases between the two ends. From germline, CDR1 is SGDLS and CDR2 YYNGEE. CDR3 in DNA: TGTGCCAGCAGCGTCTCAAAGACGTACCAAGAGACCCAGTACTTC. Residues: CASSVSKTYQETQYF.

There are many counts of this clonotype. The rearrangement joins TRBV5-1 to TRBJ2-1; TRBD2 aligns across 10 bases. There are 14 residues in the CDR3. CDR1 is SGHRS, CDR2 YFSETQ, per germline. J was trimmed by 7 bases and V by 5 bases; bases with no gene match: 6. For the CDR3, the DNA is TGCGCCAGCAGTGGGACTAGCGCCGCTAATGAGCAGTTCTTC. Its protein is CASSGTSAANEQFF.

This clonotype was observed at least ten times. The chain joins TRBV5-5 to TRBJ2-5; 8 bases match TRBD1. Germline lookup yields CDR1 SGHKS and CDR2 YYEKEE (reference sequence). CDR3 size: 17 residues. Trimming removed 0 bases from V and 4 bases from J; junction bases left unmatched: 11. The DNA for the CDR3 is TGTGCCAGCAGCTTGGCCAGGGGGCTCCTTTCCAGAGAGACCCAGTACTTC. Translating gives CASSLARGLLSRETQYF.

This clonotype was seen repeatedly, ten times or more. The J gene is TRBJ2-3, the V gene TRBV7-6, with a tentative D call TRBD1 (5 bases). This CDR3 is built from 13 residues. The V and J ends lost 7 bases and 4 bases respectively, with 12 bases between them. Germline CDR1 reads SGHVS; CDR2 reads FNYEAQ. The CDR3 loop reads CASKDWGSDTQYF. In DNA, the CDR3 is TGTGCCAGCAAAGATTGGGGCTCAGATACGCAGTATTTT.

The table lists this clonotype with many counts. The chain joins TRBV5-1 to TRBJ2-1, with 8 bases that match TRBD2. V lost 3 bases, J lost 5 bases, and 4 bases stayed unmatched. Per germline, CDR1 SGHRS and CDR2 YFSETQ. The CDR3 sequence is 14 residues long. The DNA for the CDR3 is TGCGCCAGCAGCTCGAGCGGGAGTAACAATGAGCAGTTCTTC. Encoded protein: CASSSSGSNNEQFF.

At least ten counts were recorded for this clonotype. The chain has TRBV5-1 and TRBJ2-3, with D possibly matching TRBD2 (5 bases). Trimming took 1 base from V and 2 from J, leaving 8 bases between them. The CDR3 consists of 14 residues. Germline V gene data show CDR1 as SGHRS and CDR2 as YFSETQ. The CDR3 loop is CASSLSGNTDTQYF. The CDR3 region has the DNA TGCGCCAGCAGCTTGTCCGGGAACACAGATACGCAGTATTTT.

This clonotype occurred many times. The rearrangement joins TRBV5-1 to TRBJ1-1; D uncertain. CDR3 length equals 17 residues. V gave up 2 bases and J gave up 1 base, with 18 bases separating them. CDR1 is SGHRS, CDR2 YFSETQ, per germline. The CDR3, as DNA: TGCGCCAGCAGCTTAAATGGGGTTACTAATAGGAACACTGAAGCTTTCTTT. Protein: CASSLNGVTNRNTEAFF.

Ten or more counts support this clonotype. The chain has TRBV7-6 and TRBJ2-3, with unresolved D. The germline V gene has CDR1 SGHVS and CDR2 FNYEAQ. The ends were cut back, 4 bases at V and 0 bases at J, with 17 bases in the middle. The CDR3 totals 17 residues. CDR3 nucleotide sequence: TGTGCCAGCAGCTCCTCGTTTCTTCCTACTAGCACAGATACGCAGTATTTT. This codes for CASSSSFLPTSTDTQYF.

This clonotype came up many times. This chain links TRBV5-5 with TRBJ1-5; tentative D call: TRBD1 (5 bases). V was trimmed by 0 bases and J by 6 bases, leaving 13 bases between them. The CDR3 totals 15 residues. The V gene's germline CDR1 is SGHKS and CDR2 YYEKEE (reference sequence). DNA for the CDR3: TGTGCCAGCAGCTTGGCCGGACATTCAGGTCAGCCCCAGCATTTT. It yields the protein CASSLAGHSGQPQHF.